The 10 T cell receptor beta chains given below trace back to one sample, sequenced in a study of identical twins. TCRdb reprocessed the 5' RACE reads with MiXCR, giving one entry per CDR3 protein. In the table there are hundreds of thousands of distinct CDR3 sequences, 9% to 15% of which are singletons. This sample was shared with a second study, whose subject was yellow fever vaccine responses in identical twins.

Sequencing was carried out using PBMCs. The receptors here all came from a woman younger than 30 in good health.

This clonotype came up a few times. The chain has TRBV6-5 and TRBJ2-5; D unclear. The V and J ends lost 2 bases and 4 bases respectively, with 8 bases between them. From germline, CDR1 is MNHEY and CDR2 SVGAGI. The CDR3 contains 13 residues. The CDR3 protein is CASSYVVGETQYF. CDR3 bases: TGTGCCAGCAGTTACGTAGTTGGAGAGACCCAGTACTTC.

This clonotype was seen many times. This chain's CDR3 is CASSLGLAGAETQYF. Here the CDR3 DNA reads TGTGCCAGCAGTTTGGGACTAGCGGGAGCAGAGACCCAGTACTTC. The genes are TRBV12-3 or TRBV12-4 and TRBJ2-5; TRBD2 matches at 14 bases. V dropped 3 bases and J dropped 4; count of bases not matched to a gene: 1. This CDR3 spans 15 amino acids.

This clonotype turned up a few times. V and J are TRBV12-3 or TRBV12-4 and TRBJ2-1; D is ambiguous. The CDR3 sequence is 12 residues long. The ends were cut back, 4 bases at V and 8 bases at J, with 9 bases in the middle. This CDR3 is CASSSLVHEQFF. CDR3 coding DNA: TGTGCCAGCAGTTCGCTAGTCCATGAGCAGTTCTTC.

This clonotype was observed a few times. The DNA of the CDR3 is TGTGCCATCAGTGCCCGCGGGGGGACGAGCGGGGGGGCCACCACAGATACGCAGTATTTT. Protein product: CAISARGGTSGGATTDTQYF. The chain employs TRBV10-3 and TRBJ2-3, with 10 bases lining up with TRBD2. V was clipped by 4 bases and J by 2 bases; unmatched bases: 18. Germline-derived CDR1 and CDR2 are ENHRY and SYGVKD. The CDR3 runs to 20 residues.

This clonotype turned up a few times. The CDR3 sequence is CASSIPGQGFGSPLHF. The CDR3 nucleotides are TGTGCCAGCAGTATACCGGGACAGGGGTTTGGTTCACCCCTCCACTTT. V usage is TRBV28 and J usage is TRBJ1-6; 10 positions match TRBD1. The V and J ends lost 5 bases and 9 bases, in that order; junction bases with no gene match: 10. The germline V gene encodes CDR1 MDHEN and CDR2 SYDVKM. This CDR3 region has 16 residues.

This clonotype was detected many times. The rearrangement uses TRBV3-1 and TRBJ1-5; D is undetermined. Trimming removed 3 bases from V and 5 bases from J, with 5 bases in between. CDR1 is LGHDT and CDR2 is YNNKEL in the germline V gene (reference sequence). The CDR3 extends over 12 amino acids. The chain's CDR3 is CASSQGYQPQHF. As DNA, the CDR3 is TGTGCCAGCAGCCAGGGGTATCAGCCCCAGCATTTT.

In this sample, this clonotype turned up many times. The CDR3 coding sequence is TGCGCCAGCAGCATAACCCTAGGGGGCCGGGAATGGGGGGCCAACGTCCTGACTTTC. Protein product: CASSITLGGREWGANVLTF. The chain couples TRBV5-1 to TRBJ2-6; 7 bases are shared with TRBD1. Germline assignment: CDR1 SGHRS and CDR2 YFSETQ. The length of the CDR3 is 19 residues. V lost 4 bases to trimming and J lost 4 bases; unmatched junction nucleotides: 17. Full variable domain (remainder filled in from reference TRBV5-1 and TRBJ2-6): KAGVTQTPRYLIKTRGQQVTLSCSPISGHRSVSWYQQTPGQGLQFLFEYFSETQRNKGNFPGRFSGRQFSNSRSEMNVSTLELGDSALYLCASSITLGGREWGANVLTFGAGSRLTVL.

The CDR3: CASSSPTGPWETQYF. The CDR3 DNA reads TGTGCCAGCAGTTCCCCCACAGGTCCGTGGGAGACCCAGTACTTC. The chain joins TRBV28 to TRBJ2-5; possibly TRBD1 for D (5 bases). The V gene's germline CDR1 is MDHEN and CDR2 SYDVKM. The V gene lost 4 bases and the J gene lost 5 bases, with 17 bases spanning the gap. There are 15 residues in the CDR3.

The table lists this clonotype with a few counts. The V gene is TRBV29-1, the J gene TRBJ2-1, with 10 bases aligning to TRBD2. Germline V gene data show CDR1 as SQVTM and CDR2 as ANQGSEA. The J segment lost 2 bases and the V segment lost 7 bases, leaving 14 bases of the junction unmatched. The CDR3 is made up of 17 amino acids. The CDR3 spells CSAPGASGGSTYNEQFF. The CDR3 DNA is TGCAGCGCCCCTGGGGCTAGCGGGGGAAGTACCTACAATGAGCAGTTCTTC.

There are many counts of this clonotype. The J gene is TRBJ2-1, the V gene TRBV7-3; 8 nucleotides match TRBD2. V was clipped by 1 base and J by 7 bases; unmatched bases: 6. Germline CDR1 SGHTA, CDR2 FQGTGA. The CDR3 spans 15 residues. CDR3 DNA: TGTGCCAGCAGCTTAAGTCTAGCGGGTGGGAATGAGCAGTTCTTC. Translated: CASSLSLAGGNEQFF.